Below are 7 T cell receptor beta chains sequenced from a single sample in a study of Graves' ophthalmopathy and Graves' hyperthyroidism. Amplified material comprised TCR beta CDR3 regions derived from RNA transcripts. HTBI primers were employed in first-round RT-PCR, then a second-round multiplex PCR followed. TCRdb recomputed calls from the multiplex PCR reads with MiXCR, one row per CDR3 protein. Here the sample spans about 370,000 distinct CDR3 sequences, approximately 18% being singletons. The sample was peripheral blood. The receptors were sampled from an adult woman with stable Graves' hyperthyroidism.

This clonotype showed up many times. This chain joins TRBV28 and TRBJ2-7; D might be TRBD1 (5 bases). The CDR3 contains 13 residues. V lost 2 bases, J lost 3 bases, and 8 bases lay in between. Germline values: CDR1 MDHEN, CDR2 SYDVKM. CDR3 sequence (DNA): TGTGCCAGCAGTTTACCAACAGGCTACGAGCAGTACTTC. Its translation is CASSLPTGYEQYF.

This clonotype was detected ten times or more. The rearrangement joins TRBV28 to TRBJ1-2; D gene uncertain. Germline V gives CDR1 MDHEN, CDR2 SYDVKM. This CDR3 contains 14 residues. Deletions cut 7 bases from V and 8 bases from J, with 20 bases between. The chain's CDR3 is CASNISGRLWGYTF. The CDR3 region has the DNA TGTGCCAGCAACATCTCCGGGCGGTTGTGGGGCTACACCTTC.

This clonotype was detected many times. The chain joins TRBV28 to TRBJ2-7; D remains ambiguous. The CDR3 runs to 12 residues. Deletions cut 6 bases from V and 3 bases from J, with 9 bases between. CDR1 and CDR2 (germline): MDHEN, SYDVKM. CDR3 in DNA: TGTGCCAGCAGCCCGCCGGGCTACGAGCAGTACTTC. Protein product: CASSPPGYEQYF.

This clonotype was seen ten or more times. The chain links TRBV7-3 to TRBJ2-5, with 11 bases identical to TRBD2. The ends lost 5 bases at V and 1 base at J; junction bases unmatched: 3. Germline CDR1 SGHTA, CDR2 FQGTGA. The CDR3 is made up of 15 amino acids. CDR3 residues: CASSRLAGPQETQYF. The CDR3 region has the DNA TGTGCCAGCAGCCGACTAGCGGGACCCCAAGAGACCCAGTACTTC.

This chain links TRBV3-1 with TRBJ2-5, with 9 positions matching TRBD1. The V and J ends lost 8 bases and 4 bases, in that order; junction bases with no gene match: 5. Germline V lookup: CDR1 LGHDT, CDR2 YNNKEL (reference sequence). The CDR3 sequence is 13 residues long. CDR3 residues: CASRQGVVETQYF. The CDR3 nucleotides are TGTGCCAGCCGACAGGGGGTTGTAGAGACCCAGTACTTC.

The chain carries TRBV20-1 and TRBJ2-7; TRBD2 agrees at 11 bases. This CDR3 region has 12 residues. Germline V CDR1 and CDR2: DFQATT, SNEGSKA (reference sequence). The CDR3 DNA sequence: TGCAGCGTCCTAGCGGGAGGTCGCGAGCAGTACTTC. Protein product: CSVLAGGREQYF.

The chain recombines TRBV2 with TRBJ1-5, with TRBD1 identical over 7 bases. J lost 4 bases, V lost 11 bases, and 8 bases had no gene match. Germline loops: CDR1 SNHLY, CDR2 FYNNEI. This CDR3 is built from 13 residues. The CDR3 coding sequence is TGTGCCTCGGGGACAGCGTTGAATCAGCCCCAGCATTTT. This sequence encodes CASGTALNQPQHF.